The 18 T cell receptor beta chains given below trace back to one sample, sequenced in a study of T cell responses to AZD1222 COVID-19 vaccine. Using immunoSEQ multiplex PCR, the repertoire was profiled, and TCRdb retains in-frame clones only, with some absent. Here the sample spans approximately 97,000 clones, approximately 86% being singletons. The starting material was peripheral blood, obtained on day 0 of AZD1222 vaccination. All receptors come from an adult in good health.

V is TRBV30 and J is TRBJ2-1; D is unclear. Trimming took 0 bases from V and 0 from J, leaving 9 bases between them. This CDR3 is 15 amino acids long. Germline V lookup: CDR1 GTSNPN, CDR2 SVGIG (reference sequence). As DNA, the CDR3 is TGTGCCTGGAGTGTGGGCAGAAGCTCCTACAATGAGCAGTTCTTC. It codes for CAWSVGRSSYNEQFF.

The chain carries TRBV23-1 and TRBJ2-6; D is perhaps TRBD2 (5 bases). TRBV23-1 is filed as an ORF, its function uncertain. The germline V and J ends were trimmed by 0 bases and 0 bases, with 18 bases remaining between them. The length of the CDR3 is 20 residues. Written as DNA, the CDR3 is TGCGCCAGCAGTCAATCCGGCCCCGGGAAGCAGAGCTCTGGGGCCAACGTCCTGACTTTC. Its protein product is CASSQSGPGKQSSGANVLTF.

The chain joins TRBV7-2 to TRBJ1-4; weak D call: TRBD1 (5 bases). Germline V CDR1 and CDR2: SGHTA, FQGNSA. There are 15 residues in the CDR3. Trimming pared 2 bases from V and 4 bases from J, leaving 11 bases between. CDR3 sequence reads: CASSLWAGINEKLFF. The CDR3 DNA reads as TGTGCCAGCAGCTTATGGGCAGGGATTAATGAAAAACTGTTTTTT.

The J gene is TRBJ2-7, the V gene TRBV23-1, with unresolved D. TRBV23-1 counts as an open reading frame of uncertain function. CDR3 length: 13 amino acids. V gave up 6 bases and J gave up 2 bases, with 11 bases separating them. CDR3 nucleotides: TGCGCCAGCAGCCGTACAAGAACCTACGAGCAGTACTTC. This gives the protein CASSRTRTYEQYF.

The V gene is TRBV28, the J gene TRBJ1-1; 7 bases are a match to TRBD1. With 4 bases clipped from V and 0 bases from J, the junction kept 2 bases outside the gene matches. Germline lookup yields CDR1 MDHEN and CDR2 SYDVKM. This CDR3 comprises 14 residues. The CDR3 DNA reads TGTGCCAGCAGTTCGACAGGGTTGAACACTGAAGCTTTCTTT. The encoded protein is CASSSTGLNTEAFF.

The chain recombines TRBV14 with TRBJ1-1, with 9 positions matching TRBD1. CDR1 SGHDN and CDR2 FVKESK come from the germline V gene. The CDR3 length is 15 residues. J gave up 4 bases and V 5 bases, and 8 bases lay outside the gene matches. The DNA of the CDR3 is TGTGCCAGCAGCGCACACAGGGGGCCAGCCACTGAAGCTTTCTTT. Residues: CASSAHRGPATEAFF.

This clone was seen only a few times. The chain has TRBV6-1 and TRBJ2-2; 7 positions match TRBD2. In germline, CDR1 is MNHNS, CDR2 SASEGT. This CDR3 is 15 amino acids long. J lost 3 bases, V lost 2 bases, and 3 bases had no gene match. CDR3 nucleotide sequence: TGTGCCAGCAGTGAAAGCCGGGGGGACACCGGGGAGCTGTTTTTT. It is translated as CASSESRGDTGELFF.

Written as DNA, the CDR3 is TGTGCCAGCAGCTTGAGGGTCGGGGAGACCCAGTACTTC. It yields the protein CASSLRVGETQYF. The chain employs TRBV7-3 and TRBJ2-5; possible D gene TRBD2, 5 bases. Trimming took off 3 bases at V and 5 bases at J, with 10 bases between the two ends. Germline loops: CDR1 SGHTA, CDR2 FQGTGA. This CDR3 has 13 amino acids.

The rearrangement uses TRBV7-2 and TRBJ1-1; 9 bases are a match to TRBD1. With 0 bases clipped from V and 4 bases from J, the junction kept 3 bases outside the gene matches. Looked up from germline, CDR1 is SGHTA and CDR2 is FQGNSA. The CDR3 loop spans 15 amino acids. CDR3: CASSLARTGVTEAFF. CDR3 coding DNA: TGTGCCAGCAGCTTAGCCCGGACAGGGGTCACTGAAGCTTTCTTT.

The chain joins TRBV2 to TRBJ2-5; D gene ambiguous. Trimming took 4 bases from V and 2 from J, leaving 5 bases between them. Germline values: CDR1 SNHLY, CDR2 FYNNEI. This CDR3 has 12 residues. The CDR3 loop is CASSVQQETQYF. CDR3 sequence (DNA): TGTGCCAGCAGTGTACAGCAAGAGACCCAGTACTTC.

V is TRBV28 and J is TRBJ2-1; D ambiguous. Trimming took off 6 bases at V and 11 bases at J, with 17 bases between the two ends. The CDR3 extends over 13 amino acids. Germline CDR1 and CDR2: MDHEN and SYDVKM. This chain's CDR3 is CASSNLGPPQQFF. CDR3 sequence (DNA): TGTGCCAGCAGCAATTTAGGACCTCCCCAGCAGTTCTTC.

The chain is built from TRBV30 and TRBJ2-7; 7 nucleotides line up with TRBD1. Germline V CDR1 and CDR2: GTSNPN, SVGIG (reference sequence). CDR3 length: 11 residues. V gave up 4 bases and J gave up 6 bases; unmatched junction bases: 3. CDR3 sequence reads: CAWTGGLEQYF. The DNA of the CDR3 is TGTGCCTGGACAGGGGGTCTCGAGCAGTACTTC.

The chain joins TRBV5-1 to TRBJ2-1, with 10 bases lining up with TRBD1. With V trimmed by 5 bases and J by 7 bases, 9 bases remained unmatched. The CDR3 totals 15 residues. Germline V gene lookup returns CDR1 SGHRS and CDR2 YFSETQ. The CDR3 is CASSRGQGSLNEQFF. DNA of the CDR3: TGCGCCAGCAGTCGGGGACAGGGGAGCTTGAATGAGCAGTTCTTC.

The rearrangement links TRBV20-1 to TRBJ2-7; 11 nucleotides align to TRBD2. This CDR3 comprises 16 residues. V lost 3 bases to trimming and J lost 2 bases; unmatched junction nucleotides: 9. From germline, CDR1 is DFQATT and CDR2 SNEGSKA (reference sequence). CDR3 sequence reads: CSASRLAGGTPYEQYF. DNA for the CDR3: TGCAGTGCTAGTCGTCTAGCGGGGGGAACACCCTACGAGCAGTACTTC.

CDR3 region: CASSLETAYSNQPQHF. CDR3 DNA sequence: TGTGCCAGCAGCTTGGAGACAGCGTATAGCAATCAGCCCCAGCATTTT. The J gene is TRBJ1-5, the V gene TRBV5-5; the D gene is possibly TRBD1 (5 bases). This CDR3 contains 16 residues. Germline CDR1 reads SGHKS; CDR2 reads YYEKEE (reference sequence). V lost 0 bases and J 0 bases, leaving 10 bases between the germline ends.

In this sample, this clone turned up once. The chain carries TRBV14 and TRBJ2-3; D is unresolved. CDR3 size: 12 residues. Germline assignment: CDR1 SGHDN and CDR2 FVKESK. V lost 4 bases and J 7 bases, leaving 9 bases between the germline ends. The CDR3 spells CASSPSRNTQYF. The CDR3 nucleotides read TGTGCCAGCAGCCCCTCACGTAATACGCAGTATTTT.

This chain uses TRBV18 with TRBJ2-7; D unclear. With 2 bases removed from V and 2 bases from J, the gap between germline ends came to 4 bases. The CDR3 is 12 amino acids. Looked up from germline, CDR1 is KGHSH and CDR2 is LQKENI. DNA for the CDR3: TGTGCCAGCTCACCAAGGGCCTACGAGCAGTACTTC. Amino acid sequence: CASSPRAYEQYF.

The genes are TRBV7-2 and TRBJ1-6, with D possibly matching TRBD1 (5 bases). This CDR3 spans 14 amino acids. Between the trimmed V and J ends, which lost 5 bases and 7 bases, there was a span of 12 bases. The germline CDR1 and CDR2 sequences are SGHTA and FQGNSA. The CDR3, as DNA: TGTGCCAGCAGCCGCAGGGCGAGCAATTCACCCCTCCACTTT. Residues: CASSRRASNSPLHF. The whole variable domain, remainder taken from reference TRBV7-2 and TRBJ1-6, is GAGVSQSPSNKVTEKGKDVELRCDPISGHTALYWYRQSLGQGLEFLIYFQGNSAPDKSGLPSDRFSAERTGGSVSTLTIQRTQQEDSAVYLCASSRRASNSPLHFGNGTRLTVT.